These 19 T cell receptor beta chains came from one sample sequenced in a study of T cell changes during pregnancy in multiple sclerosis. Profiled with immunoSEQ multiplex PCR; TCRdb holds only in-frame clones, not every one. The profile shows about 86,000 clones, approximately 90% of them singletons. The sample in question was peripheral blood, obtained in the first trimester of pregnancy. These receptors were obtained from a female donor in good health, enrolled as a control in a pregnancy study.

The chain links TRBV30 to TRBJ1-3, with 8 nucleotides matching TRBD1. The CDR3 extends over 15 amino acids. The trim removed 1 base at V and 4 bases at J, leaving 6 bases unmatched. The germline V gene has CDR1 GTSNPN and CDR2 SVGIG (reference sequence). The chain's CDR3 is CAWSEGGTGGNTIYF. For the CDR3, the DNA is TGTGCCTGGAGTGAAGGGGGGACAGGAGGAAACACCATATATTTT.

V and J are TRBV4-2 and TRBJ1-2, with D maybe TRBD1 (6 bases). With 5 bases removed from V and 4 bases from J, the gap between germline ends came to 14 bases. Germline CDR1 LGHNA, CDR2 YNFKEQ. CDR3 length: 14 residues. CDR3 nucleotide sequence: TGTGCCAGCAGCACCCGGGGGGCGGGCTATGGCTACACCTTC. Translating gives CASSTRGAGYGYTF.

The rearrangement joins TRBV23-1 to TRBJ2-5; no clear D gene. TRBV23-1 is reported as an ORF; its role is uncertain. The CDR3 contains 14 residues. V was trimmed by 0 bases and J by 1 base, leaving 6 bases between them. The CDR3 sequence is CASSQSVSQETQYF. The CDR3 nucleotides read TGCGCCAGCAGTCAATCGGTCAGCCAAGAGACCCAGTACTTC.

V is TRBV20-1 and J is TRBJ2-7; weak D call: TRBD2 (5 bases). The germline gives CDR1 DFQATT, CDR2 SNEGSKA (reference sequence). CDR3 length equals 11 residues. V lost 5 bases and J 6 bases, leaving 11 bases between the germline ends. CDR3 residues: CSAPGRGEQYF. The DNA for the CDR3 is TGCAGTGCTCCAGGACGGGGCGAGCAGTACTTC.

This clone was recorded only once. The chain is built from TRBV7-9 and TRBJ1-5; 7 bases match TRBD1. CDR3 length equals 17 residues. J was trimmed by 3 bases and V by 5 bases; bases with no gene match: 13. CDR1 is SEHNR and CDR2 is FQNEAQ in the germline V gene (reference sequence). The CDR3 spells CASSNDRARTLNQPQHF. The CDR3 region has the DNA TGTGCCAGCAGCAACGACAGGGCCCGTACCCTCAATCAGCCCCAGCATTTT.

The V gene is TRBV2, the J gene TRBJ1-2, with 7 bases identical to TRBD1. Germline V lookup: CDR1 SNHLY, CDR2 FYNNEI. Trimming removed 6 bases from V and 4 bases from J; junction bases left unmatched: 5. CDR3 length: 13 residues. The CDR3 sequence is CASSRGQFYGYTF. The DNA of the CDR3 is TGTGCCAGCAGCCGGGGACAGTTCTATGGCTACACCTTC.

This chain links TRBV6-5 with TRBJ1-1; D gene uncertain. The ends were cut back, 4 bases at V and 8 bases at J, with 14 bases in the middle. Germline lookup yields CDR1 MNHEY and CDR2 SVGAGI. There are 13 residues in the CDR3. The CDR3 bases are TGTGCCAGCAGTTCCGAGACTGCCAGAGAAGCTTTCTTT. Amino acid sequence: CASSSETAREAFF.

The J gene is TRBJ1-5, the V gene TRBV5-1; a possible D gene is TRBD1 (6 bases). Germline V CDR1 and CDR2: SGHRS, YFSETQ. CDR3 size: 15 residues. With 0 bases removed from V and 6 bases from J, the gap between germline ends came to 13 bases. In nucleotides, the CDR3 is TGCGCCAGCAGCTTGGGGGGGGGCCTAGGTCAGCCCCAGCATTTT. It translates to CASSLGGGLGQPQHF.

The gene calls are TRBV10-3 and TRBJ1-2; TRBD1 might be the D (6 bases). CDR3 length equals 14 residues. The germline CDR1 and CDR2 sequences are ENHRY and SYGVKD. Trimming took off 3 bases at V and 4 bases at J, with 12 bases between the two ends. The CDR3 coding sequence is TGTGCCATCAGTGACGGGGGGCTCTCCTATGGCTACACCTTC. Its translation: CAISDGGLSYGYTF.

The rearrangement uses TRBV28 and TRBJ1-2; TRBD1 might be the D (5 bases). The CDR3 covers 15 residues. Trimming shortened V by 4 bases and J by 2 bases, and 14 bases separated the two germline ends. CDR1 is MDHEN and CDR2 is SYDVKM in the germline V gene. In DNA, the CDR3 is TGTGCCAGCAGTTCCCCCCCGCAGGGCAACTATGGCTACACCTTC. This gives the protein CASSSPPQGNYGYTF.

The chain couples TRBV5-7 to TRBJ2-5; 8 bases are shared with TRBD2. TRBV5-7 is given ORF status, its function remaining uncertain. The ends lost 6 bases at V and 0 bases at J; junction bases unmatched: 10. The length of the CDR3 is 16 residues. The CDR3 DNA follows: TGTGCCAGCACCCGGGGGGGGCGGGATGACCAAGAGACCCAGTACTTC. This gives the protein CASTRGGRDDQETQYF.

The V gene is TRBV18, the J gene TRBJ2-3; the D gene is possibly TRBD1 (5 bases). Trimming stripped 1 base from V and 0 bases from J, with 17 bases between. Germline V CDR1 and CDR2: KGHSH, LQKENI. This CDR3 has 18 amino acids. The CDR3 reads CASSPLDTQITSTDTQYF. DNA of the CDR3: TGTGCCAGCTCACCACTGGACACCCAGATCACTAGCACAGATACGCAGTATTTT.

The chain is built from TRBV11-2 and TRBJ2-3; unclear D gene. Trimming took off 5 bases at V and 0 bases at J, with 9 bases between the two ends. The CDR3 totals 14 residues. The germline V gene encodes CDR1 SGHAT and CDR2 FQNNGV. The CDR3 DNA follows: TGTGCCAGCAGCCGACTGTCTAGCACAGATACGCAGTATTTT. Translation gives CASSRLSSTDTQYF.

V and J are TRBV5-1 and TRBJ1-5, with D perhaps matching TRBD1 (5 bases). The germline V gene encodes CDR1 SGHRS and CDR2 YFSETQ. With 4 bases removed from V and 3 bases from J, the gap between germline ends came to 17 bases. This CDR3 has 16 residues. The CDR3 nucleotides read TGCGCCAGCAGCGAGGGCGGCGGGGCCCCCAATCAGCCCCAGCATTTT. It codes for CASSEGGGAPNQPQHF.

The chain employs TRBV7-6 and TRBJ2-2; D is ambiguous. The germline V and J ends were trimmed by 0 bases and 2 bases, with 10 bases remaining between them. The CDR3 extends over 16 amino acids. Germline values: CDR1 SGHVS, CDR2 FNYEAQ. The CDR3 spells CASSLALVKNTGELFF. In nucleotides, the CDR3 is TGTGCCAGCAGCTTAGCGCTAGTGAAAAACACCGGGGAGCTGTTTTTT.

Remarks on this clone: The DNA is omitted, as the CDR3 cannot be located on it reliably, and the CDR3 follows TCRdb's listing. CDR3 residues: CASGTRLASGFLETQYF. The chain uses TRBV27 and TRBJ2-5; TRBD2 reflects the table's D call only, with no check against the DNA. The CDR3 spans 17 amino acids, including both terminal residues. Germline CDR1 MNHEY, CDR2 SMNVEV (reference sequence).

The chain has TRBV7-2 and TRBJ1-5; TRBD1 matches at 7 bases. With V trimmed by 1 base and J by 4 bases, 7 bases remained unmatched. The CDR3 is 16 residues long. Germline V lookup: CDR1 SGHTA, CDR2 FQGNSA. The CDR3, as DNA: TGTGCCAGCAGCTTAGATGGGACAGCCGCTAATCAGCCCCAGCATTTT. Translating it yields CASSLDGTAANQPQHF.

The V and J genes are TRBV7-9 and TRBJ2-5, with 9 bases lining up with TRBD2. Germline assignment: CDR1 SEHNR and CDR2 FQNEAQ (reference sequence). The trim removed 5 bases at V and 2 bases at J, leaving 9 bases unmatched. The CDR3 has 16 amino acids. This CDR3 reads CASSTSLAGGQETQYF. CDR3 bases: TGTGCCAGCAGCACGAGCCTCGCGGGGGGGCAAGAGACCCAGTACTTC.

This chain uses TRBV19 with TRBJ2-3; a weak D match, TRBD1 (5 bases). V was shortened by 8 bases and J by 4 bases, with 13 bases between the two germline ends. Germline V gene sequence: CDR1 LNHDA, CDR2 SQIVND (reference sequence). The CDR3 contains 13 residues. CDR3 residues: CASALDRSDTQYF. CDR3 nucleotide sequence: TGTGCCAGTGCCCTCGACAGATCAGATACGCAGTATTTT.